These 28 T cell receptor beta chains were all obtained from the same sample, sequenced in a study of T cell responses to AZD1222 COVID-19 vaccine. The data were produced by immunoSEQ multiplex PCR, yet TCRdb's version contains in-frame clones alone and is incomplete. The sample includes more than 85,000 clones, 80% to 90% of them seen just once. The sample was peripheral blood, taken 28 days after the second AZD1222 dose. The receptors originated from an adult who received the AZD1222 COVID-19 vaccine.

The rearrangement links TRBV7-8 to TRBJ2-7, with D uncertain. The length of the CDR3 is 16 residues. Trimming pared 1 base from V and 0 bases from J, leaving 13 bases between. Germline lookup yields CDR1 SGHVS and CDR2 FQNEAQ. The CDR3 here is CASSLELDTSSYEQYF. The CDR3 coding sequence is TGTGCCAGCAGCTTAGAGTTAGACACGAGCTCCTACGAGCAGTACTTC.

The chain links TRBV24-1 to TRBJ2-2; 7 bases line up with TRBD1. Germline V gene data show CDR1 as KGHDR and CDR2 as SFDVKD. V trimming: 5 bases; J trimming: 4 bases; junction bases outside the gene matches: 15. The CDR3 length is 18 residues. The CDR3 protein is CATSVNSPTGTVTGELFF. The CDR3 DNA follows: TGTGCCACCAGTGTAAACTCGCCGACAGGGACAGTCACCGGGGAGCTGTTTTTT.

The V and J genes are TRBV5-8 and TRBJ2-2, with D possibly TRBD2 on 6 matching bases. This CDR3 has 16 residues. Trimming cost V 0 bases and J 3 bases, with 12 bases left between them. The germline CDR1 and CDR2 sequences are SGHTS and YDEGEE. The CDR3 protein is CASSLGSGGDTGELFF. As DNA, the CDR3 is TGTGCCAGCAGCTTGGGTAGCGGAGGCGACACCGGGGAGCTGTTTTTT.

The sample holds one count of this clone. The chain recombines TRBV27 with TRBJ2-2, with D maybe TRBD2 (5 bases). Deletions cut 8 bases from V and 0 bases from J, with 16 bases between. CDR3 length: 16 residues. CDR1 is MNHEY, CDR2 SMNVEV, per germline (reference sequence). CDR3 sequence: CASAAYSVANTGELFF. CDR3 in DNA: TGTGCCAGCGCCGCCTATAGCGTCGCGAACACCGGGGAGCTGTTTTTT.

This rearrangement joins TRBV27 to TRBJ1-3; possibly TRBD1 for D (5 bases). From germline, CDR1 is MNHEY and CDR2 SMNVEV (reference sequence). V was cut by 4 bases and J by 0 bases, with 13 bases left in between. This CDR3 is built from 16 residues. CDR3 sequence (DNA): TGTGCCAGCAGTTCCTTGGACACGAGCTCTGGAAACACCATATATTTT. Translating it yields CASSSLDTSSGNTIYF.

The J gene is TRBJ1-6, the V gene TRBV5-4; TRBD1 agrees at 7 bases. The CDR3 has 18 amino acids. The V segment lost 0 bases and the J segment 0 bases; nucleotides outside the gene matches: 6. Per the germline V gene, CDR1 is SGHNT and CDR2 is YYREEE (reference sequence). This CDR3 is CASSLVGGMSSYNSPLHF. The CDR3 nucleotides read TGTGCCAGCAGCTTGGTAGGGGGCATGAGCTCCTATAATTCACCCCTCCACTTT.

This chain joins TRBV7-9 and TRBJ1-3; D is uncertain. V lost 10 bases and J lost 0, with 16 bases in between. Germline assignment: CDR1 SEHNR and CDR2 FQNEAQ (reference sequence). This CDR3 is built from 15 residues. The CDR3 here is CATGSLLNSGNTIYF. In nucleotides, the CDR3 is TGTGCCACCGGGTCTCTCTTGAACTCTGGAAACACCATATATTTT.

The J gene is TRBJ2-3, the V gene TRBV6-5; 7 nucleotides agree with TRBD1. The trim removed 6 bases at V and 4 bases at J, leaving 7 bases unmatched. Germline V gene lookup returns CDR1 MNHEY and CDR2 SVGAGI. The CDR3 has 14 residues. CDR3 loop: CASSRQGPADTQYF. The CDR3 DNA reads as TGTGCCAGCAGCCGACAGGGTCCCGCAGATACGCAGTATTTT.

The CDR3 sequence: CASSRDWLNTGELFF. The CDR3 coding sequence is TGTGCCAGCAGTCGGGACTGGTTGAACACCGGGGAGCTGTTTTTT. The genes are TRBV27 and TRBJ2-2, with D possibly TRBD2 on 6 matching bases. The V gene's germline CDR1 is MNHEY and CDR2 SMNVEV (reference sequence). The CDR3 covers 15 residues. The V and J ends lost 5 bases and 1 base respectively, with 11 bases between them.

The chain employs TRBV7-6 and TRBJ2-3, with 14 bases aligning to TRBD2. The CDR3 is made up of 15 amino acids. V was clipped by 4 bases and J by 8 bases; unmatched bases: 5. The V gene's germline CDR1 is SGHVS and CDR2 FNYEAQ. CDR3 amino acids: CASSSGLAGDGTQYF. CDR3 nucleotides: TGTGCCAGCAGCTCGGGACTAGCGGGAGATGGTACGCAGTATTTT.

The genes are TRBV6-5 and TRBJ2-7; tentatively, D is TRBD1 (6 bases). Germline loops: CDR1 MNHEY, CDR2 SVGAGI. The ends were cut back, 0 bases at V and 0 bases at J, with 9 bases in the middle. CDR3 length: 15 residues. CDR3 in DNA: TGTGCCAGCAGTTACTCGAGGGGGAGCTCCTACGAGCAGTACTTC. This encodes CASSYSRGSSYEQYF.

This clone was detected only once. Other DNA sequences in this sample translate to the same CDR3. CDR3 protein: CASSVDSYEQYF. CDR3 in DNA: TGTGCCAGCAGTGTGGACAGCTACGAGCAGTACTTC. The chain carries TRBV28 and TRBJ2-7; D may be TRBD1 (6 bases). Trimming shortened V by 5 bases and J by 3 bases, and 8 bases separated the two germline ends. The CDR3 is 12 residues long. Germline V CDR1 and CDR2: MDHEN, SYDVKM.

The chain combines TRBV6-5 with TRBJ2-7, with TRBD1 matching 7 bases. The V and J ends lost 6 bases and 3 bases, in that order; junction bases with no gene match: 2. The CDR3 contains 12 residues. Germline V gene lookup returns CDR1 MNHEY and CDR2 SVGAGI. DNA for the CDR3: TGTGCCAGCAGGGGGACAGACTACGAGCAGTACTTC. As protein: CASRGTDYEQYF.

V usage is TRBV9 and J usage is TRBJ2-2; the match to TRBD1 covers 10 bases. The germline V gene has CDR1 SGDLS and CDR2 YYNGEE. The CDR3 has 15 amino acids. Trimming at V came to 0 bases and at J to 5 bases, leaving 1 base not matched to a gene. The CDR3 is CASSVGDRGTGELFF. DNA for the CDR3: TGTGCCAGCAGCGTAGGGGACAGGGGTACCGGGGAGCTGTTTTTT.

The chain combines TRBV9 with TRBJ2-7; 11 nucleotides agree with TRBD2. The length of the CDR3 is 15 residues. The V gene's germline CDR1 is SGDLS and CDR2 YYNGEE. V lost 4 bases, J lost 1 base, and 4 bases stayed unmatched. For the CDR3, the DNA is TGTGCCAGCAGCCAGGGACTAGCGGATTCCTACGAGCAGTACTTC. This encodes CASSQGLADSYEQYF.

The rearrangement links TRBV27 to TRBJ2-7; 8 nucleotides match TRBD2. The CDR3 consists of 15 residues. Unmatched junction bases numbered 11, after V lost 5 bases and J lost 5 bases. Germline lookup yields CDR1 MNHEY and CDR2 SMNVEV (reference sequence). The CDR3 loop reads CASSNSGGRSHEQYF. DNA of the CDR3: TGTGCCAGCAGTAATTCGGGCGGGAGGTCGCACGAGCAGTACTTC.

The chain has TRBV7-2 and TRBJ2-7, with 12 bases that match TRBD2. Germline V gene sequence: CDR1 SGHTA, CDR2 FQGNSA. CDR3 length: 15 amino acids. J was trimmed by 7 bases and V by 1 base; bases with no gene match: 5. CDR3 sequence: CASSLVGLAGREQYF. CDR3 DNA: TGTGCCAGCAGCTTAGTCGGACTAGCGGGACGAGAGCAGTACTTC. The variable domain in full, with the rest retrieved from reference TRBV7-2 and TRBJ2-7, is GAGVSQSPSNKVTEKGKDVELRCDPISGHTALYWYRQSLGQGLEFLIYFQGNSAPDKSGLPSDRFSAERTGGSVSTLTIQRTQQEDSAVYLCASSLVGLAGREQYFGPGTRLTVT.

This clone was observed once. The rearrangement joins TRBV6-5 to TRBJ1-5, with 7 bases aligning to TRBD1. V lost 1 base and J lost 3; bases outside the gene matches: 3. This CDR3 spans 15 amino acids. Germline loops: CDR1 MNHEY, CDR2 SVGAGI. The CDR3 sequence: CASSYLGGHNQPQHF. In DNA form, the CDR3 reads TGTGCCAGCAGTTACTTAGGGGGCCACAATCAGCCCCAGCATTTT.

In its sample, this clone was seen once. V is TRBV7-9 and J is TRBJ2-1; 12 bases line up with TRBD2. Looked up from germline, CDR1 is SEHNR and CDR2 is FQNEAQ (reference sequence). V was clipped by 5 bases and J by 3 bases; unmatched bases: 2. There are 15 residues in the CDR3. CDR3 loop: CASSPGLAGYNEQFF. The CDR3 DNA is TGTGCCAGCAGCCCGGGACTAGCGGGCTACAATGAGCAGTTCTTC.

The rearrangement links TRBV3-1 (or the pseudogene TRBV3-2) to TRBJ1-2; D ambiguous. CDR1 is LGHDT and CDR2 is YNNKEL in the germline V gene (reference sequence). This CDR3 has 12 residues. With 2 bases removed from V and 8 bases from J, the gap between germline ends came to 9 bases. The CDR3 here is CASSQTKGGYTF. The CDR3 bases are TGTGCCAGCAGCCAAACCAAGGGAGGCTACACCTTC.

For the CDR3, the DNA is TGCGCCAGCAGCTTGGATGGGGTCCCCTACAATGAGCAGTTCTTC. This encodes CASSLDGVPYNEQFF. The chain couples TRBV5-1 to TRBJ2-1; D gene unclear. Germline CDR1 reads SGHRS; CDR2 reads YFSETQ. Trimming took 0 bases from V and 2 from J, leaving 9 bases between them. This CDR3 is built from 15 residues.

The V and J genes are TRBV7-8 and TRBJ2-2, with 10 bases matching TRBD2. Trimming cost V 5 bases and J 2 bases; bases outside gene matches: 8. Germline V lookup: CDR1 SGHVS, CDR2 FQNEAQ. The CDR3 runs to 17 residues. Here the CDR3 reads CASSRQGLAANTGELFF. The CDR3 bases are TGTGCCAGCAGCCGCCAAGGACTAGCGGCCAACACCGGGGAGCTGTTTTTT.

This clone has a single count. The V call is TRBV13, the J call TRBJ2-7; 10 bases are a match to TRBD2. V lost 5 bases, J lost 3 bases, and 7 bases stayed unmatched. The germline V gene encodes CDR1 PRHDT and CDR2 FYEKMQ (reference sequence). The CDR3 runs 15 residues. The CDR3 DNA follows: TGTGCCAGCAGCACAGGACTAGCGGCCGACTACGAGCAGTACTTC. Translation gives CASSTGLAADYEQYF.

The CDR3 loop reads CASLGRPSSPLHF. CDR3 nucleotides: TGTGCCAGTTTAGGACGGCCCAGTTCACCCCTCCACTTT. V usage is TRBV19 and J usage is TRBJ1-6; no firm D call. Germline V gene data show CDR1 as LNHDA and CDR2 as SQIVND (reference sequence). This CDR3 spans 13 amino acids. The V gene lost 8 bases and the J gene lost 9 bases, with 14 bases spanning the gap. Looking up the rest from reference TRBV19 and TRBJ1-6 gives the full variable domain: DGGITQSPKYLFRKEGQNVTLSCEQNLNHDAMYWYRQDPGQGLRLIYYSQIVNDFQKGDIAEGYSVSREKKESFPLTVTSAQKNPTAFYLCASLGRPSSPLHFGNGTRLTVT.

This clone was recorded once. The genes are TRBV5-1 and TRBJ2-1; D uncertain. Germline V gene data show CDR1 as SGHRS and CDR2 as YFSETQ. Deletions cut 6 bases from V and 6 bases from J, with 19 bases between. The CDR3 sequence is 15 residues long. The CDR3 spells CASTVQPLAFNEQFF. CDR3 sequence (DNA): TGCGCCAGCACCGTTCAGCCCTTGGCCTTCAATGAGCAGTTCTTC.

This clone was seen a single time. CDR3 protein: CASSQLTSGRSGEQFF. DNA for the CDR3: TGTGCCAGCAGCCAACTTACTAGCGGGAGAAGTGGTGAGCAGTTCTTC. The rearrangement links TRBV14 to TRBJ2-1; 11 bases are a match to TRBD2. The CDR3 is made up of 16 amino acids. After removal of 2 bases from V and 9 bases from J, the junction contained 9 bases not matched to a gene. Germline V CDR1 and CDR2: SGHDN, FVKESK.

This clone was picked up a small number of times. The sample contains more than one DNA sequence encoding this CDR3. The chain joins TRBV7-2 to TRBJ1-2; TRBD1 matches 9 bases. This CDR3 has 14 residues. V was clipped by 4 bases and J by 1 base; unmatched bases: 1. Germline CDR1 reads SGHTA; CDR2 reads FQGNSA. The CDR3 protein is CASSSTGGNYGYTF. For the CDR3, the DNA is TGTGCCAGCAGCTCGACAGGGGGTAACTATGGCTACACCTTC.

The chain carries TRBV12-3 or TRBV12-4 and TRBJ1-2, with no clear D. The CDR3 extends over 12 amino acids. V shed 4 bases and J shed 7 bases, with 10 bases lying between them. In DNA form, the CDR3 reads TGTGCCAGCAGTTGGACTCAAGGTGGCTACACCTTC. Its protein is CASSWTQGGYTF.